The source of this TCR beta chain is a study of sequential checkpoint blockade in melanoma. Whole-study context: After nivolumab or ipilimumab alone, about 22 patients had week-13 rebiopsies.

On this clone: The antigen remains undetermined.

Whole-study findings and limits: T-cell fraction and clonality followed PD-L1 and CD8+ counts, not mutational load.

Germline values: CDR1 MDHEN, CDR2 SYDVKM. The CDR3 sequence is 17 residues long. J lost 6 bases, V lost 5 bases, and 18 bases had no gene match. As for treatment: randomized to nivolumab then ipilimumab (arm A) or the reverse (arm B). TCRdb's table, derived via immunoSEQ multiplex PCR, lists solely in-frame clones and lacks some. The table has about 10,000 clones, under 25% seen once. The sequences come from tumor tissue (inferred from file names), collected from a patient given nivolumab and ipilimumab in sequence. This clonotype was obtained from a human donor with melanoma. This rearrangement joins TRBV28 to TRBJ2-7, with TRBD2 identical over 8 bases. CDR3 DNA sequence: TGTGCCAGCAGTCGCCCCGGGGGAGCGGGGGTCCTTAGCGAGCAGTACGTC. Its translation: CASSRPGGAGVLSEQYV.